This TCR beta chain was identified during a study of memory CD8 T cells in hepatitis C reinfection. Trimming at V came to 8 bases and at J to 3 bases, leaving 7 bases not matched to a gene. CDR1 is MNHEY, CDR2 SMNVEV, per germline (reference sequence). The CDR3 extends over 14 amino acids. Measured with immunoSEQ multiplex PCR; TCRdb has only the in-frame clones, and not every one. The data hold tens of thousands of clones, with roughly nine tenths observed a single time. Time point meaning: pre-reinfection, 55 to 20 weeks before reinfection detection. TCR sequencing was done directly ex vivo on sorted cells, without expansion in vitro. At all three reinfection time points, viable CD3+ CD8+ CD45RO- cells from a couple of donors served as controls.

Sequencing was carried out using naive CD8+ T cells sorted from blood. The chain employs TRBV27 and TRBJ2-3; 8 bases are shared with TRBD1. This receptor was identified in a man aged 18 to 29 with hepatitis C virus infection. CDR3 sequence: CASSDRDRTDTQYF. CDR3 DNA sequence: TGTGCCAGCTCGGACAGGGATCGGACAGATACGCAGTATTTT.